This section outlines one T cell receptor (beta chain) sequence together with its context. The antigen is unknown. Clones were read by immunoSEQ multiplex PCR, and TCRdb kept only the in-frame ones, dropping some. The table records roughly 60,000 clones, approximately 86% of them present only once. These data belong to a study of OX40 agonist ivuxolimab in advanced cancers. At the level of the study: While on treatment, patients had intravenous ivuxolimab at 0.01 to 10 mg/kg every 2 weeks. At under 85% male, the cohort had a mean age of around 56 years, ranging from about 20 to 79. Of the patients, three showed partial responses, one with hepatocellular carcinoma and two with cutaneous melanoma. Findings of the study overall: It was also the case that some nonresponders had low normalized T-cell clonal expansion.

The germline V gene encodes CDR1 MNHEY and CDR2 SMNVEV (reference sequence). The J segment lost 1 base and the V segment lost 8 bases, leaving 3 bases of the junction unmatched. This CDR3 contains 13 residues. This receptor was taken from an adult with an advanced solid tumor such as melanoma, head and neck, liver or kidney cancer. Sequenced here: CD4+ or CD8+ T cells sorted from blood, sampled in a trial of the OX40 agonist ivuxolimab. The chain has TRBV27 and TRBJ2-3, with 7 bases aligning to TRBD2. Here the CDR3 reads CASRGDGTDTQYF. CDR3 sequence (DNA): TGTGCCAGCCGGGGGGATGGCACAGATACGCAGTATTTT.